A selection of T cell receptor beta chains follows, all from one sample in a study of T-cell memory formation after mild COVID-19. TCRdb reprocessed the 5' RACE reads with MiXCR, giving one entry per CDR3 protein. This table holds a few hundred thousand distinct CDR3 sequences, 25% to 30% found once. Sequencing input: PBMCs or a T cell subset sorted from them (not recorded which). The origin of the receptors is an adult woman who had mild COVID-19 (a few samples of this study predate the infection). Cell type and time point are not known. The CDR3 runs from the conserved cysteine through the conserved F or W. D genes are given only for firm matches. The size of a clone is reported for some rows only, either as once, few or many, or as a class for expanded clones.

CDR3nt: TGTGCCACCAGTGATTTGGGGCTAGCGGGGAGCTCCTACAATGAGCAGTTCTTC; CDR3aa: CATSDLGLAGSSYNEQFF; v_gene: TRBV24-1; j_gene: TRBJ2-1; d_gene: TRBD2; abundance: -
CDR3nt: TGTGCCAGCAGCTTATTTGATGGGGGGTCCGAGCAGTACTTC; CDR3aa: CASSLFDGGSEQYF; v_gene: TRBV7-9; j_gene: TRBJ2-7; d_gene: -; abundance: -
CDR3nt: TGTGCCACCAGCCCCGGACAGTTTCGCGAGCAGTACTTC; CDR3aa: CATSPGQFREQYF; v_gene: TRBV15; j_gene: TRBJ2-7; d_gene: -; abundance: -
CDR3nt: TGTGCCAGCAGCACGACGGGCAACGGGGATGAGCAGTTCTTC; CDR3aa: CASSTTGNGDEQFF; v_gene: TRBV7-3; j_gene: TRBJ2-1; d_gene: -; abundance: few
CDR3nt: TGCAGTGTAAGTGGTGAGGTTACCTACAATGAGCAGTTCTTC; CDR3aa: CSVSGEVTYNEQFF; v_gene: TRBV20-1; j_gene: TRBJ2-1; d_gene: -; abundance: few
CDR3nt: TGTGCCACCGGTATGGGGCCTGGACTAGCGGTGGAGGGTGGCACAGATACGCAGTATTTT; CDR3aa: CATGMGPGLAVEGGTDTQYF; v_gene: TRBV10-3; j_gene: TRBJ2-3; d_gene: TRBD2; abundance: few
CDR3nt: TGCAGCGTTGAAGATCATGAGGGGACCTACGAGCAGTACTTC; CDR3aa: CSVEDHEGTYEQYF; v_gene: TRBV29-1; j_gene: TRBJ2-7; d_gene: -; abundance: -
CDR3nt: TGCAGCGCCCAGGGAACTGGAAACACCATATATTTT; CDR3aa: CSAQGTGNTIYF; v_gene: TRBV29-1; j_gene: TRBJ1-3; d_gene: -; abundance: -
CDR3nt: TGCAGTGCTGATGCTAGCGGGAGGGGACACAATGAGCAGTTCTTC; CDR3aa: CSADASGRGHNEQFF; v_gene: TRBV20-1; j_gene: TRBJ2-1; d_gene: TRBD2; abundance: -
CDR3nt: TGTGCCAGCAGCTCCGCCGGCGCGGGGGGGCGGTACGAGCAGTACTTC; CDR3aa: CASSSAGAGGRYEQYF; v_gene: TRBV7-9; j_gene: TRBJ2-7; d_gene: TRBD2; abundance: -
CDR3nt: TGTGCCAGCAGCAGAACTAGTAACGATGAGCAGTTCTTC; CDR3aa: CASSRTSNDEQFF; v_gene: TRBV11-3; j_gene: TRBJ2-1; d_gene: -; abundance: few
CDR3nt: TGCGCCAGCAGCTTAACCCTAGGACAGGCCTCCTACGAGCAGTACTTC; CDR3aa: CASSLTLGQASYEQYF; v_gene: TRBV5-1; j_gene: TRBJ2-7; d_gene: TRBD1; abundance: -
CDR3nt: TGCAGTGCTAGAGGACAGTTGAACACTGAAGCTTTCTTT; CDR3aa: CSARGQLNTEAFF; v_gene: TRBV20-1; j_gene: TRBJ1-1; d_gene: -; abundance: -
CDR3nt: TGTGCCAGCAGCCTAGTCCTAACTTGGGAGCAGTTCTTC; CDR3aa: CASSLVLTWEQFF; v_gene: TRBV12-3/TRBV12-4; j_gene: TRBJ2-1; d_gene: -; abundance: few
CDR3nt: TGTGCCAGCAGCTTTGGCGGGAGAAGCTCCTACGAGCAGTACTTC; CDR3aa: CASSFGGRSSYEQYF; v_gene: TRBV7-6; j_gene: TRBJ2-7; d_gene: TRBD2; abundance: -
CDR3nt: TGTGCCAGCAGCCAAGAGCGCCTCGGGCAGACAAACTATGGCTACACCTTC; CDR3aa: CASSQERLGQTNYGYTF; v_gene: TRBV3-1; j_gene: TRBJ1-2; d_gene: -; abundance: -
CDR3nt: TGCAGCGCAAGGCAGGGGGCGAACACCGGGGAGCTGTTTTTT; CDR3aa: CSARQGANTGELFF; v_gene: TRBV20-1; j_gene: TRBJ2-2; d_gene: TRBD1; abundance: -
CDR3nt: TGTGCCAGCAGGATACAGGGGAGCCACGAGCAGTACTTC; CDR3aa: CASRIQGSHEQYF; v_gene: TRBV3-1; j_gene: TRBJ2-7; d_gene: TRBD1; abundance: -
CDR3nt: TGTGCCAGCTCACCCCTCTACAGTTCGAACACTGAAGCTTTCTTT; CDR3aa: CASSPLYSSNTEAFF; v_gene: TRBV18; j_gene: TRBJ1-1; d_gene: -; abundance: -
CDR3nt: TGCGCCAGCAGTGAGGGGTCCGGGGGGGCGCTCTACAATGAGCAGTTCTTC; CDR3aa: CASSEGSGGALYNEQFF; v_gene: TRBV10-2; j_gene: TRBJ2-1; d_gene: TRBD2; abundance: few
CDR3nt: TGTGCCAGCAGCTTAGCACGGGCAGGGAGCTTCTACGAGCAGTACTTC; CDR3aa: CASSLARAGSFYEQYF; v_gene: TRBV7-6; j_gene: TRBJ2-7; d_gene: -; abundance: few
CDR3nt: TGCGCCAGCAGCCTCGACAGGACCTCTGGGGCCAACGTCCTGACTTTC; CDR3aa: CASSLDRTSGANVLTF; v_gene: TRBV5-1; j_gene: TRBJ2-6; d_gene: -; abundance: -
CDR3nt: TGTGCCACCAGCAGAGGGGGGGGAATCCCGTATTCACCCCTCCACTTT; CDR3aa: CATSRGGGIPYSPLHF; v_gene: TRBV15; j_gene: TRBJ1-6; d_gene: -; abundance: -
CDR3nt: TGTGCCAGCAGTGGGGACTCCAGCTCCTACGAGCAGTACTTC; CDR3aa: CASSGDSSSYEQYF; v_gene: TRBV2; j_gene: TRBJ2-7; d_gene: -; abundance: -
CDR3nt: TGTGCCAGCAGCTTAGGCGGGCCAAACTACGAGCAGTACTTC; CDR3aa: CASSLGGPNYEQYF; v_gene: TRBV7-6; j_gene: TRBJ2-7; d_gene: -; abundance: -
CDR3nt: TGTGCCAGCAGTGCCGGGACAGGGATTACAGATACGCAGTATTTT; CDR3aa: CASSAGTGITDTQYF; v_gene: TRBV12-3/TRBV12-4; j_gene: TRBJ2-3; d_gene: TRBD1; abundance: few
CDR3nt: TGTGCCAGCAGACCTAGGGGGACAGGTTCCAGGTCACCCCTCCACTTT; CDR3aa: CASRPRGTGSRSPLHF; v_gene: TRBV3-1; j_gene: TRBJ1-6; d_gene: TRBD1; abundance: -
CDR3nt: TGTGCCAGCAGCTTAGCCAGGGACCCCAGGAATCAGCCCCAGCATTTT; CDR3aa: CASSLARDPRNQPQHF; v_gene: TRBV7-8; j_gene: TRBJ1-5; d_gene: -; abundance: few
CDR3nt: TGTGCCAGCAGCCAACACGGGGGGGGCATCCACAATGAGCAGTTCTTC; CDR3aa: CASSQHGGGIHNEQFF; v_gene: TRBV3-1; j_gene: TRBJ2-1; d_gene: TRBD2; abundance: few
CDR3nt: TGCGCCAGCAGCTACTTGGGGACCCAGTACTTC; CDR3aa: CASSYLGTQYF; v_gene: TRBV4-1; j_gene: TRBJ2-5; d_gene: -; abundance: -
CDR3nt: TGTGCCTGGAGCTGGAGAACAGGGGGAAATTCACCCCTCCACTTT; CDR3aa: CAWSWRTGGNSPLHF; v_gene: TRBV30; j_gene: TRBJ1-6; d_gene: TRBD1; abundance: -
CDR3nt: TGTGCCAGCAGCACAGGGGGAATCCACGAGCAGTACTTC; CDR3aa: CASSTGGIHEQYF; v_gene: TRBV6-6; j_gene: TRBJ2-7; d_gene: TRBD1; abundance: -
CDR3nt: TGTGCCAGCAGCGTAGTCCCCTCCACTCTGACAGGGGTCACAGATACGCAGTATTTT; CDR3aa: CASSVVPSTLTGVTDTQYF; v_gene: TRBV9; j_gene: TRBJ2-3; d_gene: TRBD1; abundance: -
CDR3nt: TGTGCCAGCAGCATCCCTAGCGGGGGCGGCGATACGCAGTATTTT; CDR3aa: CASSIPSGGGDTQYF; v_gene: TRBV11-2; j_gene: TRBJ2-3; d_gene: TRBD2; abundance: few
CDR3nt: TGTGCCAGCAGCTGGACAGACATGAACACTGAAGCTTTCTTT; CDR3aa: CASSWTDMNTEAFF; v_gene: TRBV5-5; j_gene: TRBJ1-1; d_gene: -; abundance: few
CDR3nt: TGTGCCAGCAGTTTATCGGGAGGGAGGGGAGATACGCAGTATTTT; CDR3aa: CASSLSGGRGDTQYF; v_gene: TRBV25-1; j_gene: TRBJ2-3; d_gene: TRBD2; abundance: -
CDR3nt: TGTGCCAGCAGCTTCGGCCGGGACAGCTCCTACAATGAGCAGTTCTTC; CDR3aa: CASSFGRDSSYNEQFF; v_gene: TRBV7-8; j_gene: TRBJ2-1; d_gene: TRBD1; abundance: -
CDR3nt: TGTGCCAGCAGCCCACAGGGAAAGGGCACTGAAGCTTTCTTT; CDR3aa: CASSPQGKGTEAFF; v_gene: TRBV13; j_gene: TRBJ1-1; d_gene: -; abundance: -
CDR3nt: TGTGCCAGCAGTGAAAACCTCCCGCGGGAGGGCCCTTACGAGCAGTACTTC; CDR3aa: CASSENLPREGPYEQYF; v_gene: TRBV25-1; j_gene: TRBJ2-7; d_gene: TRBD2; abundance: -
CDR3nt: TGTGCCAGCAGTTTAGAGGACAGGGAATACACTGAAGCTTTCTTT; CDR3aa: CASSLEDREYTEAFF; v_gene: TRBV12-3/TRBV12-4; j_gene: TRBJ1-1; d_gene: TRBD1; abundance: many
CDR3nt: TGTGCCAGCAGACCACCCATAGGGCGGGGTTTGACAGATACGCAGTATTTT; CDR3aa: CASRPPIGRGLTDTQYF; v_gene: TRBV12-3/TRBV12-4; j_gene: TRBJ2-3; d_gene: -; abundance: -
CDR3nt: TGTGCCAGCAGCCAAGGCGCAACCTGGGAGCAGTACTTC; CDR3aa: CASSQGATWEQYF; v_gene: TRBV3-1; j_gene: TRBJ2-7; d_gene: -; abundance: few
CDR3nt: TGCAGCGTTGAGGTAGTCAATGAGCAGTTCTTC; CDR3aa: CSVEVVNEQFF; v_gene: TRBV29-1; j_gene: TRBJ2-1; d_gene: -; abundance: few
CDR3nt: TGTGCCAGCACCTCCCCTTCGAGCTGGGGGCTTGCGGAGACCCAGTACTTC; CDR3aa: CASTSPSSWGLAETQYF; v_gene: TRBV5-6; j_gene: TRBJ2-5; d_gene: -; abundance: -